This TCR beta chain originates from a study of response to subunit inactivated influenza vaccine. Study-wide findings and caveats: Few additional T cells are recruited per seasonal influenza vaccination, authors suggested.

MiXCR, run by TCRdb on the RT-PCR reads, gives a single entry per CDR3 protein. The profile shows a few hundred thousand distinct CDR3 sequences, about 15% of them singletons. A remark on this clonotype: The antigen remains undetermined. The junction and the germline gene differ at one end; a read error may be behind it.

The CDR3 is 13 amino acids. The sequence derives from a man over 45 who received an inactivated influenza vaccine. The V call is TRBV12-3 or TRBV12-4, the J call TRBJ2-1; D gene unclear. Sequenced here: PBMCs from blood, sampled 12 days after vaccination. The CDR3 is CASTPQALNGQFF. The CDR3 bases are TGTGCCAGCACCCCACAAGCCCTCAATGGGCAGTTCTTC.